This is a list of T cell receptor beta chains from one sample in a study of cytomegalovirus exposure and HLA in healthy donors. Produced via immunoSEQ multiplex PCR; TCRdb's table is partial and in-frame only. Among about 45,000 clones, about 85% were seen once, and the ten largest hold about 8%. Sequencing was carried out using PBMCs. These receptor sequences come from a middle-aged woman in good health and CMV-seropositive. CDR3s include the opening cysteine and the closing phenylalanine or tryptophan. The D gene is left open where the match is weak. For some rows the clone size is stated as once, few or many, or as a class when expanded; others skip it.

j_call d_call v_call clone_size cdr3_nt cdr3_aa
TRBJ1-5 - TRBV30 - TGTGCCTGGAGTACTTGGTTCAGGGGAGTCGGCAATCAGCCCCAGCATTTT CAWSTWFRGVGNQPQHF
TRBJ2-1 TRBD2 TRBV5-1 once TGCGCCAGCAGCGCATCTAGCGGGAACAATGAGCAGTTCTTC CASSASSGNNEQFF
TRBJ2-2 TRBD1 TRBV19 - TGTGCCAGTAGTATTCAGGGGGACACCGGGGAGCTGTTTTTT CASSIQGDTGELFF
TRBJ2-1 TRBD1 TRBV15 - TGTGCCACCAGCAGGGACAGGTCTTCCTACAATGAGCAGTTCTTC CATSRDRSSYNEQFF
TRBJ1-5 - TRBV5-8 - TGTGCCAGCAGCTATTATAGCAATCAGCCCCAGCATTTT CASSYYSNQPQHF
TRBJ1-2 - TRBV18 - TGTGCCAGCTCACCAGGTGCCCCCGGAGCGGACCAGGTCTATGGCTACACCTTC CASSPGAPGADQVYGYTF
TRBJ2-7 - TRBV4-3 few TGCGCCAGCAGCCAAGATGGACTCGACAATTACGAGCAGTACTTC CASSQDGLDNYEQYF
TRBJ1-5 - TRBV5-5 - TGTGCCAGCAGCTTAGCCCCGGTTAGCAATCAGCCCCAGCATTTT CASSLAPVSNQPQHF
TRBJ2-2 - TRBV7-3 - TGTGCCAGCAGCTTAGGCGGCGCGAACACCGGGGAGCTGTTTTTT CASSLGGANTGELFF
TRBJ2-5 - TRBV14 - TGTGCCAGCAGCCAATGGCGGAACCTAGGGACCCAGTACTTC CASSQWRNLGTQYF
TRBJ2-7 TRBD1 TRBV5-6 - TGTGCCAGCAGCAGGACAGGGCTCGAGCAGTACTTC CASSRTGLEQYF
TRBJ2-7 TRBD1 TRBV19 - TGTGCCAGTAGTCCGGGACAGTCCTACGAGCAGTACTTC CASSPGQSYEQYF
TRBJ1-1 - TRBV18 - TGTGCCAGCTCACCACTTAAAGAGGGCACTGAAGCTTTCTTT CASSPLKEGTEAFF
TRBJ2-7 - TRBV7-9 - TGTGCCAGCGATGAGGACAGCCTCGACGAGCAGTACTTC CASDEDSLDEQYF
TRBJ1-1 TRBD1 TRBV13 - TGTGCCAGCAGCTTCTACCGGACAGGGAGGACTGAAGCTTTCTTT CASSFYRTGRTEAFF
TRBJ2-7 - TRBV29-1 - TGCAGCGTCCACACCCGCTACGAGCAGTACTTC CSVHTRYEQYF
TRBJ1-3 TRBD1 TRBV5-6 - TGTGCCAGCAGCCCGGGACAGGGACCCATAGTCGGAAACACCATATATTTT CASSPGQGPIVGNTIYF
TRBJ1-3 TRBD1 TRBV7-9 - TGTGCCAGCAGCTTAGGGACAGGGGGCTCCCGCTCTGGAAACACCATATATTTT CASSLGTGGSRSGNTIYF
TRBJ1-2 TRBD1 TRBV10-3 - TGTGCCATCAGGGAGACAGGGGGGATCTATGGCTACACCTTC CAIRETGGIYGYTF
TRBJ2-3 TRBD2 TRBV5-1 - TGCGCCAGCAGCCCTAGAACTAGCGGGAGTGGGACAGATACGCAGTATTTT CASSPRTSGSGTDTQYF
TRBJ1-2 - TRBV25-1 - TGTGCCAGCAGTGAATCGGGAGCCCCTTATGGCTACACCTTC CASSESGAPYGYTF
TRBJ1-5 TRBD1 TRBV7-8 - TGTGCCAGCAGCCCGATGGGACAGCGGAATCAGCCCCAGCATTTT CASSPMGQRNQPQHF
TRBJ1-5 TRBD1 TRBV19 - TGTGCCAGTAGTTCGACAGGGGGACAGCCCCAGCATTTT CASSSTGGQPQHF
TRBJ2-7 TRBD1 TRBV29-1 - TGCAGCGTTGTAATGACAGGGGGGGGTGAGCAGTACTTC CSVVMTGGGEQYF
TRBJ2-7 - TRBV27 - TGTGCCAGCAGTTTCGGTGCGGGTGGAGGCTACGAGCAGTACTTC CASSFGAGGGYEQYF
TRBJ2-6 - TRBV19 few TGTGCCAGTAGTATTGACATTTTGAGCTCTGGGGCCAACGTCCTGACTTTC CASSIDILSSGANVLTF
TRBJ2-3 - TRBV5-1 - TGCGCCAGCAGCCCCGGGCAGGACTCAGATACGCAGTATTTT CASSPGQDSDTQYF
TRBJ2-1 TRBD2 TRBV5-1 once TGCGCCAGCAGCTGGGGGACTAGAGCGGCCTACAATGAGCAGTTCTTC CASSWGTRAAYNEQFF
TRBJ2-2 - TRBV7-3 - TGTGCCAGCAGCACCGGACAGCAGACCGGGGAGCTGTTTTTT CASSTGQQTGELFF